Described below is a single T cell receptor (beta chain) sequence and its context. This sample was included in a study of blood T cell repertoires in COVID-19. Study at large: PBMCs, B-cell-depleted T cells, or T cells provided the cDNA or gDNA that made up the material.

The method was immunoSEQ multiplex PCR; TCRdb's version includes in-frame clones alone and lacks a portion of them. Among 100,000 to 150,000 clones listed, less than 85% were seen once. The sample consisted of peripheral blood. The sequence came from a woman aged 80 or older with acute or convalescent COVID-19.

CDR3 sequence: CASSPNRDRGYNQPQHF. CDR3 bases: TGTGCCAGCAGTCCAAATAGGGACAGGGGCTACAATCAGCCCCAGCATTTT. This rearrangement joins TRBV6-2 or TRBV6-3 to TRBJ1-5; TRBD1 matches at 10 bases. The CDR3 is made up of 17 amino acids. Germline V CDR1 and CDR2: MNHEY, SVGEGT. Trimming took 5 bases from V and 3 from J; bases not matched to a gene: 10.